Sequencing of this T cell receptor beta chain was carried out in a study of OX40 agonist ivuxolimab in advanced cancers. Study summary: An agonistic human IgG2 monoclonal antibody against OX40 (CD134) was given. The dose-escalation cohort had hepatocellular carcinoma, melanoma, renal cell or head and neck cancer. Whole-study findings and limits: At 0.1 to 3.0 mg/kg and by week 6, clonal expansion occurred in CD4+ and CD8+ blood T cells.

This CDR3 comprises 15 residues. Trimming cost V 3 bases and J 2 bases, with 8 bases left between them. Germline V lookup: CDR1 MDHEN, CDR2 SYDVKM. In its sample, this clone was seen once. Its matching antigen is unknown. Other DNA sequences in the sample encode the same CDR3. Using immunoSEQ multiplex PCR, the repertoire was profiled, and TCRdb retains in-frame clones only, with some absent. The data contain over 80,000 clones, under 95% of them singletons. This TCR derives from an adult with an advanced solid tumor such as melanoma, head and neck, liver or kidney cancer. Sequencing was performed on CD4+ or CD8+ T cells sorted from blood, taken in a trial of the OX40 agonist ivuxolimab. The chain joins TRBV28 to TRBJ2-6; D unclear. In DNA form, the CDR3 reads TGTGCCAGCAGTTTGGGTGGGGCTGGGGCCAACGTCCTGACTTTC. It specifies CASSLGGAGANVLTF. The full variable domain, with the rest looked up from reference TRBV28 and TRBJ2-6, is DVKVTQSSRYLVKRTGEKVFLECVQDMDHENMFWYRQDPGLGLRLIYFSYDVKMKEKGDIPEGYSVSREKKERFSLILESASTNQTSMYLCASSLGGAGANVLTFGAGSRLTVL.